These 26 T cell receptor beta chains came from one sample sequenced in a study of blood T cells in healthy people across ages. With a J-beta primer mix and a sample-barcoded 5' primer, a second PCR ran about 7 to 11 cycles. MiXCR, run by TCRdb on the 5' RACE reads, gives a single entry per CDR3 protein. The sample has over a million distinct CDR3 sequences; 35% to 45% are singletons. The material sequenced was blood. The receptors stem from a woman in her late teens or twenties in good health.

This chain uses TRBV20-1 with TRBJ2-7; TRBD1 matches 9 bases. CDR1 is DFQATT and CDR2 is SNEGSKA in the germline V gene (reference sequence). After removal of 6 bases from V and 3 bases from J, the junction contained 6 bases not matched to a gene. This CDR3 contains 13 residues. Here the CDR3 DNA reads TGCAGTGCGGAACAGGGGGCCAACTACGAGCAGTACTTC. Translated, it gives CSAEQGANYEQYF.

The chain combines TRBV12-3 or TRBV12-4 with TRBJ2-7, with D perhaps assigned TRBD1 or TRBD2 (6 bases each). CDR3 length equals 17 residues. Trimming stripped 5 bases from V and 0 bases from J, with 20 bases between. CDR3 nucleotides: TGTGCCAGCAGTCCCACTAGAGGGGGGCTGAGCTCCTACGAGCAGTACTTC. Amino acid sequence: CASSPTRGGLSSYEQYF.

This clonotype appeared a few times. The rearrangement links TRBV29-1 to TRBJ1-2, with 7 bases matching TRBD1. Losses at the gene ends were 4 bases for V and 4 bases for J; bases not matched to a gene: 3. The CDR3 covers 12 residues. Germline CDR1 is SQVTM and CDR2 is ANQGSEA. CDR3 sequence reads: CSVGQGFYGYTF. The DNA for the CDR3 is TGCAGCGTTGGACAGGGATTCTATGGCTACACCTTC.

The rearrangement links TRBV7-9 to TRBJ1-2; D possibly corresponds to TRBD1 (5 bases). V was shortened by 7 bases and J by 7 bases, with 13 bases between the two germline ends. The CDR3 is made up of 12 amino acids. Germline CDR1 and CDR2: SEHNR and FQNEAQ (reference sequence). CDR3 protein: CASTLGAFGYTF. CDR3 DNA: TGTGCCAGCACTTTAGGGGCATTTGGCTACACCTTC.

The chain combines TRBV28 with TRBJ2-1; 8 positions agree with TRBD2. This CDR3 has 16 residues. Germline CDR1 reads MDHEN; CDR2 reads SYDVKM. Germline trimming cut 4 bases from V and 8 bases from J; bases unmatched to any gene: 13. CDR3 coding DNA: TGTGCCAGCAGTTCAGGGCTTCGGGGGGGATGGGATGAGCAGTTCTTC. Protein product: CASSSGLRGGWDEQFF.

The CDR3 DNA sequence: TGTGCCAGCAGATCCACAGGCGGGAGACAAGATACGCAGTATTTT. It specifies CASRSTGGRQDTQYF. This chain uses TRBV6-1 with TRBJ2-3; 7 bases agree with TRBD2. J gave up 5 bases and V 6 bases, and 11 bases lay outside the gene matches. Germline loops: CDR1 MNHNS, CDR2 SASEGT. This CDR3 has 15 amino acids.

J is TRBJ1-1 and V is TRBV6-1; D not certain. The CDR3 runs to 12 residues. V lost 6 bases, J lost 4 bases, and 9 bases lay in between. In germline, CDR1 is MNHNS, CDR2 SASEGT. CDR3: CASRKVGTEAFF. DNA of the CDR3: TGTGCCAGCAGGAAGGTTGGCACTGAAGCTTTCTTT.

The chain has TRBV15 and TRBJ2-7; 7 positions match TRBD1. This CDR3 is 14 amino acids long. Germline V CDR1 and CDR2: LNHNV, YYDKDF (reference sequence). Unmatched junction bases numbered 4, after V lost 4 bases and J lost 1 base. The CDR3 here is CATSIEQGSYEQYF. CDR3 nucleotides: TGTGCCACCAGCATAGAACAGGGGTCCTACGAGCAGTACTTC.

The rearrangement links TRBV24-1 to TRBJ2-1, with a tentative D call TRBD2 (6 bases). The V gene lost 2 bases and the J gene lost 7 bases, with 14 bases spanning the gap. Per germline, CDR1 KGHDR and CDR2 SFDVKD. The CDR3 runs 15 residues. Here the CDR3 DNA reads TGTGCCACCAGTGATTATGCGGGAAGGCTTAATGAGCAGTTCTTC. It encodes CATSDYAGRLNEQFF.

V usage is TRBV6-1 and J usage is TRBJ1-2; D is unclear. The V gene lost 3 bases and the J gene lost 7 bases, with 6 bases spanning the gap. This CDR3 is built from 11 residues. The germline gives CDR1 MNHNS, CDR2 SASEGT. This CDR3 is CASSDRCGYTF. CDR3 sequence (DNA): TGTGCCAGCAGTGACAGATGTGGCTACACCTTC.

The chain combines TRBV21-1 with TRBJ2-5; no DNA check was done on the table's D call, TRBD1. Gene TRBJ2-7 matches the end of the DNA better, so the J call may be wrong. TRBV21-1 is termed a pseudogene. The CDR3 is 17 residues long. CDR3 DNA: TGTGCCAGCAGCAAAGCGGGAGTAGGGGTGAGCTCCTACGAGCAGTACTTC. Protein: CASSKAGVGVSSYEQYF.

This clonotype was observed a single time. J is TRBJ2-7 and V is TRBV5-1; 7 nucleotides agree with TRBD1. This CDR3 has 15 amino acids. Trimming cost V 4 bases and J 2 bases; bases outside gene matches: 9. Germline CDR1 and CDR2: SGHRS and YFSETQ. The CDR3 DNA reads as TGCGCCAGCAGCCCCGAGGGGCAGGGGGCCTACGAGCAGTACTTC. Its translation is CASSPEGQGAYEQYF.

The rearrangement uses TRBV20-1 and TRBJ2-3; 7 bases agree with TRBD1. The CDR3 runs 15 residues. The trim removed 0 bases at V and 4 bases at J, leaving 7 bases unmatched. Germline V gives CDR1 DFQATT, CDR2 SNEGSKA (reference sequence). Here the CDR3 reads CSAREDRTAADTQYF. The CDR3 DNA follows: TGCAGTGCTAGAGAGGACAGGACCGCCGCAGATACGCAGTATTTT.

This clonotype was observed a few times. The chain is built from TRBV15 and TRBJ2-3; 8 bases line up with TRBD1. CDR1 is LNHNV and CDR2 is YYDKDF in the germline V gene (reference sequence). This CDR3 is 16 amino acids long. V was clipped by 1 base and J by 2 bases; unmatched bases: 5. The CDR3 sequence is CATSRVGTGYTDTQYF. The CDR3 DNA sequence: TGTGCCACCAGCAGAGTGGGGACAGGCTACACAGATACGCAGTATTTT. The complete variable domain, with remaining parts taken from reference TRBV15 and TRBJ2-3, reads DAMVIQNPRYQVTQFGKPVTLSCSQTLNHNVMYWYQQKSSQAPKLLFHYYDKDFNNEADTPDNFQSRRPNTSFCFLDIRSPGLGDTAMYLCATSRVGTGYTDTQYFGPGTRLTVL.

This chain links TRBV3-1 with TRBJ2-2; perhaps TRBD1 as D (5 bases). CDR1 and CDR2 (germline): LGHDT, YNNKEL (reference sequence). The CDR3 sequence is 16 residues long. V was shortened by 4 bases and J by 3 bases, with 15 bases between the two germline ends. The DNA of the CDR3 is TGTGCCAGCAGCCCTTGGGGTAGCAGGGACACCGGGGAGCTGTTTTTT. Translating it yields CASSPWGSRDTGELFF.

The gene calls are TRBV7-9 and TRBJ2-4, with D unclear. Trimming cost V 5 bases and J 0 bases, with 14 bases left between them. CDR3 length: 16 residues. Germline values: CDR1 SEHNR, CDR2 FQNEAQ (reference sequence). The CDR3 bases are TGTGCCAGCAGCCGTAAGGGTGACCTAGCCAAAAACATTCAGTACTTC. Protein product: CASSRKGDLAKNIQYF.

This sequence joins TRBV6-5 and TRBJ2-1; 9 bases are shared with TRBD2. The CDR3 consists of 15 residues. Germline trimming cut 2 bases from V and 8 bases from J; bases unmatched to any gene: 7. Germline CDR1 and CDR2: MNHEY and SVGAGI. DNA for the CDR3: TGTGCCAGCAGTTACCGTCGCGGGGGGGTCGATGAGCAGTTCTTC. It translates to CASSYRRGGVDEQFF.

The chain couples TRBV29-1 to TRBJ2-4; the D gene could be TRBD1 or TRBD2 (6 bases each). The J call could be wrong; TRBJ2-7 is a better fit for the DNA end. The CDR3 is 14 residues long. CDR1 is SQVTM and CDR2 is ANQGSEA in the germline V gene. As DNA, the CDR3 is TGCAGCGTTGCAGGGACACGGGACTCATACGAGCAGTACTTC. Protein sequence: CSVAGTRDSYEQYF.

This clonotype occurred once. A read error may account for a junction end that differs from germline. The gene calls are TRBV27 and TRBJ2-7; D is perhaps TRBD2 (5 bases). The germline V gene encodes CDR1 MNHEY and CDR2 SMNVEV (reference sequence). The CDR3 runs to 15 residues. CDR3 protein: CACSLVLVHPYEQYF. CDR3 coding DNA: TGTGCCTGCAGTTTAGTACTAGTCCACCCCTACGAGCAGTACTTC.

The V gene is TRBV2, the J gene TRBJ1-6; 12 bases fit TRBD1. CDR3 size: 14 residues. The germline V gene encodes CDR1 SNHLY and CDR2 FYNNEI. Germline trimming cut 6 bases from V and 7 bases from J; bases unmatched to any gene: 1. The CDR3 loop is CASRGQGANSPLHF. The CDR3, as DNA: TGTGCCAGCAGGGGACAGGGGGCGAATTCACCCCTCCACTTT.

The chain links TRBV20-1 to TRBJ1-6; D may be TRBD1 (5 bases). This CDR3 has 15 amino acids. V lost 6 bases, J lost 0 bases, and 12 bases lay in between. Germline values: CDR1 DFQATT, CDR2 SNEGSKA (reference sequence). The CDR3 loop reads CSATGENSYNSPLHF. CDR3 coding DNA: TGCAGTGCGACGGGGGAGAACTCCTATAATTCACCCCTCCACTTT.

This clonotype occurred once. The V and J genes are TRBV14 and TRBJ2-1; D is perhaps TRBD2 (6 bases). The V gene lost 4 bases and the J gene lost 1 base, with 17 bases spanning the gap. Germline CDR1 is SGHDN and CDR2 is FVKESK. CDR3 length equals 17 residues. CDR3 in DNA: TGTGCCAGCAGCCTGGAAGGGGAGGTTAGGTCCTACAATGAGCAGTTCTTC. It encodes CASSLEGEVRSYNEQFF. Full variable domain (missing parts from reference TRBV14 and TRBJ2-1): EAGVTQFPSHSVIEKGQTVTLRCDPISGHDNLYWYRRVMGKEIKFLLHFVKESKQDESGMPNNRFLAERTGGTYSTLKVQPAELEDSGVYFCASSLEGEVRSYNEQFFGPGTRLTVL.

The CDR3 loop reads CVPTGGASTGELFF. DNA of the CDR3: TGTGTCCCGACAGGGGGCGCGTCCACCGGGGAGCTGTTTTTT. The V gene is TRBV7-9, the J gene TRBJ2-2, with 10 bases that match TRBD1. Per the germline V gene, CDR1 is SEHNR and CDR2 is FQNEAQ (reference sequence). The CDR3 runs to 14 residues.

This chain connects TRBV2 to TRBJ2-5; no clear D. Trimming removed 11 bases at V and 3 bases at J, with 10 bases between. Germline CDR1 and CDR2: SNHLY and FYNNEI. CDR3 length: 11 amino acids. CDR3 residues: CAGLLEETQYF. The CDR3 bases are TGTGCCGGTTTACTTGAAGAGACCCAGTACTTC.

This clonotype was counted only a few times. The chain carries TRBV7-2 and TRBJ1-2, with a weak D call TRBD1 (6 bases). Germline CDR1 reads SGHTA; CDR2 reads FQGNSA. The CDR3 length is 14 residues. V shed 5 bases and J shed 4 bases, with 14 bases lying between them. The CDR3: CASSTAGTIYGYTF. CDR3 bases: TGTGCCAGCAGCACCGCCGGGACAATCTATGGCTACACCTTC.

The rearrangement links TRBV27 to TRBJ2-1; D is unresolved. The CDR3 length is 13 residues. V was clipped by 4 bases and J by 7 bases, with 11 bases between them. Germline CDR1 reads MNHEY; CDR2 reads SMNVEV (reference sequence). CDR3 nucleotide sequence: TGTGCCAGCAGTTGGTCAGTAGGGAATGAGCAGTTCTTC. It encodes CASSWSVGNEQFF.